Detailed here is one TCR beta chain. These data belong to a study of blood T cell repertoires in COVID-19. Study overall: The samples span acute and convalescent COVID-19 from the United States, Italy and Spain. The analysed material was cDNA or gDNA that came from T cells, B-cell-depleted T cells, or PBMCs.

The germline V gene has CDR1 SGHRS and CDR2 YFSETQ. Trimming left V 0 bases short and J 7 bases short, with 10 bases between. This CDR3 has 13 residues. Authors' analysis steps: Estimates of nucleated cell counts were drawn from the amplification of reference gene primers. Profiling relied on immunoSEQ multiplex PCR, and the TCRdb table lists in-frame clones only, not all of them. For V, J and clone size, that table is used; D and trimming come from the DNA. The sample lists about 35,000 clones; around 87% were seen once. The chain is built from TRBV5-1 and TRBJ1-2, with D unresolved. The TCR originated in a human donor in a cohort sampled during active COVID-19. Sequenced sample: peripheral blood. CDR3 DNA: TGCGCCAGCAGCTTGGACGGCTGGAGTGGCTACACCTTC. This codes for CASSLDGWSGYTF.